This is a list of T cell receptor beta chains from one sample in a study of T cell responses to AZD1222 COVID-19 vaccine. Data came from immunoSEQ multiplex PCR; TCRdb stores just in-frame clones and leaves some out. The sample includes some 140,000 clones, about 91% seen only once; the top ten take roughly 2%. The sequences come from peripheral blood, collected on day 0 of AZD1222 vaccination. Receptor source: an adult in good health. The CDR3 runs from the conserved cysteine through the conserved F or W. D genes are given only for firm matches. Clone sizes are given selectively: once, few, many, or a class where the clone is expanded.

V gene	J gene	D gene	clone size	CDR3 DNA	CDR3 protein
TRBV2	TRBJ2-3	TRBD2	-	TGTGCCAGCATTGGACTAGCGGGCAGTGAGGATACGCAGTATTTT	CASIGLAGSEDTQYF
TRBV5-1	TRBJ2-5	-	few	TGCGCCAGCAGCTTGGACGGGGCGGAGACCCAGTACTTC	CASSLDGAETQYF
TRBV6-5	TRBJ2-5	-	once	TGTGCCAGCAGTTGGGGGGGAGGGGGCATTGGCGAGACCCAGTACTTC	CASSWGGGGIGETQYF
TRBV2	TRBJ2-3	-	-	TGTGCCAGCAGTGACCGGACCACAGATACGCAGTATTTT	CASSDRTTDTQYF
TRBV21-1	TRBJ2-5	-	once	TGTGCCAGCAGTAAAACGTTGGCCGTCGGCAGGGGTCAAGAGACCCAGTACTTC	CASSKTLAVGRGQETQYF
TRBV7-2	TRBJ1-6	-	-	TGTGCCAGCAGCATAGAACAGGGCTCCTATAATTCACCCCTCCACTTT	CASSIEQGSYNSPLHF
TRBV28	TRBJ1-3	-	-	TGTGCCAGCAGTTTATCCATAGGAGCAGGGTTACTAGGAAACACCATATATTTT	CASSLSIGAGLLGNTIYF
TRBV2	TRBJ1-1	-	-	TGTGCCAGCACAGGGGACACTGAAGCTTTCTTT	CASTGDTEAFF
TRBV5-4	TRBJ2-7	-	-	TGTGCCAGCAGCTTGGCGGCAGGGAGTACCTACGAGCAGTACTTC	CASSLAAGSTYEQYF
TRBV14	TRBJ2-7	-	-	TGTGCCAGCAGCCAAGAACCCCTTATTGGCTACGAGCAGTACTTC	CASSQEPLIGYEQYF
TRBV5-1	TRBJ2-3	TRBD2	-	TGCGCCAGCAGCCCAGGGACTAGCGGGGGCTTGCAGTATTTT	CASSPGTSGGLQYF
TRBV6-5	TRBJ1-4	-	-	TGTGCCAGCAGTTACTCGCGGCCCAGCGGCGAAAAACTGTTTTTT	CASSYSRPSGEKLFF
TRBV7-3	TRBJ2-1	TRBD1	-	TGTGCCAGCAGCATGACAGGGGGCGTTGAGCAGTTCTTC	CASSMTGGVEQFF
TRBV21-1	TRBJ2-3	-	-	TGTGCCAGCAGCACCAGACTAGCGGGGGGTTCAGATACGCAGTATTTT	CASSTRLAGGSDTQYF
TRBV6-1	TRBJ2-7	-	-	TGTGCCAGCAGTTTCGCCGGGACGGGCTCCTACGAGCAGTACTTC	CASSFAGTGSYEQYF
TRBV7-2	TRBJ2-7	-	-	TGTGCCAGCGGGGAGGTTGGCACTTACGAGCAGTACTTC	CASGEVGTYEQYF
TRBV29-1	TRBJ1-2	TRBD1	few	TGCAGCGTTAGGGGGACAGACGAAAACTATGGCTACACCTTC	CSVRGTDENYGYTF